This TCR beta chain was recorded in a study of CD8 T cells in ankylosing spondylitis. The study, taken as a whole, reports: For ankylosing spondylitis blood, a TCR beta motif of eight or nine highly homologous variants appeared characteristic. Certain motif variants had earlier been reported in reactive arthritis synovial fluid and blood. Matched ankylosing spondylitis synovial fluid reportedly showed significant enrichment of disease-linked clones.

CDR1 and CDR2 (germline): SGHTA, FQGNSA. V was shortened by 0 bases and J by 5 bases, with 10 bases between the two germline ends. The CDR3 sequence is 14 residues long. This clonotype was found many times. What it binds is not known. By quantitative 5'-RACE with molecular barcodes, the TCR beta libraries were made. TCRdb called the 5' RACE reads again in MiXCR, with one record for every CDR3 protein. The sample holds 200,000 to 250,000 distinct CDR3 sequences, roughly 10% seen once. The chain recombines TRBV7-2 with TRBJ1-1; D remains unclear. The receptor's source is a male donor with ankylosing spondylitis or in good health (not recorded which). What was sequenced was blood, either unsorted or a sorted T cell fraction (not recorded which). The CDR3 loop is CASSLASIGTEAFF. DNA of the CDR3: TGTGCCAGCAGCTTAGCGTCAATAGGGACTGAAGCTTTCTTT. Using reference TRBV7-2 and TRBJ1-1 for the parts outside the CDR3, the full variable domain is GAGVSQSPSNKVTEKGKDVELRCDPISGHTALYWYRQSLGQGLEFLIYFQGNSAPDKSGLPSDRFSAERTGGSVSTLTIQRTQQEDSAVYLCASSLASIGTEAFFGQGTRLTVV.